This record concerns one T cell receptor (beta chain) sequence. This record comes from a study of CD8+CD57+ T cells in acquired aplastic anemia. Whoever was chosen for sequencing had shown CD8+CD57+ cell expansion by flow cytometry. At the time of blood sampling, patients had not yet received any therapy. The template used for profiling TCR beta VDJ and CDR3 was genomic DNA. A single record per CDR3 protein comes from TCRdb applying MiXCR to the reads. This table holds under 350,000 distinct CDR3 sequences, 56% found once. V dropped 5 bases and J dropped 5; count of bases not matched to a gene: 8. The germline V gene encodes CDR1 MGHDK and CDR2 SYGVNS. The CDR3 consists of 14 residues.

This chain links TRBV25-1 with TRBJ2-5, with 7 bases identical to TRBD1. The sequence derives from a human donor with aplastic anemia. Sequencing input: sorted CD4+, CD8+, or CD8+CD57+ T cells (not recorded which) from PBMCs. CDR3 in amino acids: CASSPRQGLETQYF. CDR3 in DNA: TGTGCCAGCAGTCCTAGACAGGGCTTGGAGACCCAGTACTTC.